This T cell receptor beta chain was recorded in a study of monozygotic twins with cystic fibrosis. The assay was immunoSEQ multiplex PCR, and TCRdb's table has in-frame clones only and misses some. Here the sample spans 25,000 to 35,000 clones, approximately 80% being singletons. V was pared by 4 bases and J by 6 bases, with 0 bases of the junction left unmatched. This CDR3 contains 11 residues. Germline CDR1 MNHEY, CDR2 SMNVEV (reference sequence). Material for sequencing was blood. V and J are TRBV27 and TRBJ2-7; 7 bases fit TRBD1. The clonotype originates from a girl aged 2-10 years with cystic fibrosis. The CDR3 DNA reads TGTGCCAGCAGTTCAGGGGGCGAGCAGTACTTC. Protein: CASSSGGEQYF.